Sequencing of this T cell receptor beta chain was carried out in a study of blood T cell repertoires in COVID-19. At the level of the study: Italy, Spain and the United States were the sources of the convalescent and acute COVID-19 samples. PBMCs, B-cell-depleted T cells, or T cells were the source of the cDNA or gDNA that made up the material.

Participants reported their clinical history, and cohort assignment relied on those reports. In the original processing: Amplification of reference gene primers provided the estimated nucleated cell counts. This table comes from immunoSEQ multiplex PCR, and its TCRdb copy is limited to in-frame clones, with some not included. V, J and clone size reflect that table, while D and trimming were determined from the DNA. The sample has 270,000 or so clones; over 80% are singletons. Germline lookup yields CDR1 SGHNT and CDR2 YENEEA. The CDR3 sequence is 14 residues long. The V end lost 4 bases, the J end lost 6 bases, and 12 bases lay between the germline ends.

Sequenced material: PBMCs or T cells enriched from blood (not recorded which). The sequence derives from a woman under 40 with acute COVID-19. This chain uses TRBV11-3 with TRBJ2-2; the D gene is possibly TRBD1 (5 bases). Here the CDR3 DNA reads TGTGCCAGCAGCTCCATAGTAGGGGCCGGGGAGCTGTTTTTT. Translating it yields CASSSIVGAGELFF. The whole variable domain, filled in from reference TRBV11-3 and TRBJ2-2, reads EAGVVQSPRYKIIEKKQPVAFWCNPISGHNTLYWYLQNLGQGPELLIRYENEEAVDDSQLPKDRFSAERLKGVDSTLKIQPAELGDSAVYLCASSSIVGAGELFFGEGSRLTVL.